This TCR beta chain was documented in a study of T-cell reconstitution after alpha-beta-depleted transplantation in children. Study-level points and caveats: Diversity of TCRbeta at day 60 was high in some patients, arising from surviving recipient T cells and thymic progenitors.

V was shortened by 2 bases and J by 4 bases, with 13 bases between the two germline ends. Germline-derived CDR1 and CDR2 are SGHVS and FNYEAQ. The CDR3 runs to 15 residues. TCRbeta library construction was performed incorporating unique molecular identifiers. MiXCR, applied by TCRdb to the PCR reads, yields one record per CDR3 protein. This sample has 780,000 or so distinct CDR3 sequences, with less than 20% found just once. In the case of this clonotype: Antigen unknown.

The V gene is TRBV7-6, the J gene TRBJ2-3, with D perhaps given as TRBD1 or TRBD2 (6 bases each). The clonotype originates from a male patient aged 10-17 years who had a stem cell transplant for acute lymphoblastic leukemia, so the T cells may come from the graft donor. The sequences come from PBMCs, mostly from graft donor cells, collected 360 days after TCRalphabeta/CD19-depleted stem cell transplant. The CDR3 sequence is CASSLKWGAADTQYF. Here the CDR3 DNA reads TGTGCCAGCAGCTTAAAGTGGGGGGCTGCAGATACGCAGTATTTT.